This T cell receptor (beta chain) is drawn from a study of shared clonotypes between healthy human individuals. Study findings and constraints: Naive CD4 clonotypes were shared across a handful of donors at around 5.4%. Estimated richness was generally greater in naive than memory subsets. Against clonotypes common to all four donors, non-shared ones had lower generation probabilities.

Every one of the donors was a Caucasian adult that lived in Nashville, Tennessee. TCRdb keeps only in-frame clones here, not all; method: immunoSEQ multiplex PCR. There are roughly 2.5 million clones in the sample; more than 90% occur only once, and over 0.12% lies in the top ten. On this clone: As yet, its antigen is unknown.

The sample comprised naive CD4+ T cells sorted from blood. Subset given: CD45RA+ positively selected. The clonotype originates from a man younger than 35 in good health.

CDR3 protein: CASSLQKDPSSGANVLTF. Written as DNA, the CDR3 is TGCGCCAGCAGCTTGCAAAAGGACCCGAGCTCTGGGGCCAACGTCCTGACTTTC. The rearrangement links TRBV5-1 to TRBJ2-6; D remains ambiguous. Germline loops: CDR1 SGHRS, CDR2 YFSETQ. This CDR3 contains 18 residues. Trimming pared 1 base from V and 0 bases from J, leaving 14 bases between.